The sequence of this TCR beta chain was determined in a study of sequential checkpoint blockade in melanoma. Study background: First-line arms were nivolumab then ipilimumab, or the reverse, randomized 1:1. Both treatment sequences were followed by maintenance nivolumab. DNA from 91 pretreatment tumor samples underwent TCRβ immunosequencing. Under 25 patients had matched tumor biopsies before treatment and at week 13 after nivolumab or ipilimumab alone.

Noted treatment: randomized to nivolumab then ipilimumab (arm A) or the reverse (arm B). The trim removed 5 bases at V and 2 bases at J, leaving 4 bases unmatched. Per germline, CDR1 SGHNT and CDR2 YENEEA. This CDR3 is built from 16 residues. Profiled with immunoSEQ multiplex PCR; TCRdb holds only in-frame clones, not every one. The repertoire consists of roughly 9,200 clones, with 20% to 25% occurring once and the leading ten covering 9.5% to 12%. This clone was seen a handful of times. This material consisted of tumor tissue (inferred from file names), taken from a patient given nivolumab and ipilimumab in sequence. The chain joins TRBV11-3 to TRBJ2-5; 14 nucleotides line up with TRBD2. This TCR was recovered from a human donor with melanoma. This chain's CDR3 is CASSPRLAGGQETQYF. The DNA of the CDR3 is TGTGCCAGCAGCCCCAGACTAGCGGGGGGGCAAGAGACCCAGTACTTC.